This TCR beta chain was recorded in a study of OX40 agonist ivuxolimab in advanced cancers. Assay used: immunoSEQ multiplex PCR; TCRdb lists only in-frame clones, some missing. In the table there are 95,000 to 150,000 clones, over 85% of which are singletons. CDR3 length equals 14 residues. Between the trimmed V and J ends, which lost 7 bases and 0 bases, there was a span of 13 bases. Germline values: CDR1 SGHKS, CDR2 YYEKEE (reference sequence). This sequence was found in an adult with an advanced solid tumor such as melanoma, head and neck, liver or kidney cancer. The rearrangement joins TRBV5-5 to TRBJ1-1, with D unclear. The sequencing used CD4+ or CD8+ T cells sorted from blood, collected in a trial of the OX40 agonist ivuxolimab. Here the CDR3 reads CASERLLMNTEAFF. The CDR3, as DNA: TGTGCCAGCGAGCGGTTATTGATGAACACTGAAGCTTTCTTT.